This TCR beta chain was retrieved from a study of blood T cell repertoires in COVID-19. Study details: COVID-19 samples collected from the United States, Italy and Spain covered acute and convalescent phases. Nucleic acid was either cDNA or gDNA, and it came from T cells, B-cell-depleted T cells, or PBMCs.

The germline V gene has CDR1 SEHNR and CDR2 FQNEAQ (reference sequence). Trimming took 1 base from V and 6 from J; bases not matched to a gene: 9. CDR3 length: 16 residues. Original processing methods: Scientists estimated how many nucleated cells there were by amplifying reference gene primers. The repertoire was sequenced with immunoSEQ multiplex PCR; TCRdb's copy has only in-frame clones and lacks some. The D gene and trimming were derived from the DNA, and the V and J assignments and clone size from that table. In the table there are about 190,000 clones, less than 90% of which are singletons. The source of this sequence is a man aged 70-80 years with active or convalescent COVID-19. V usage is TRBV7-9 and J usage is TRBJ1-1; 9 positions match TRBD1. The material sequenced was peripheral blood. CDR3 amino acids: CASSLGGGQGLAEAFF. CDR3 in DNA: TGTGCCAGCAGCTTAGGTGGGGGACAGGGCTTAGCTGAAGCTTTCTTT.